Listed here are 19 T cell receptor beta chains from one sample, sequenced in a study of blood T cell repertoires in COVID-19. Clones were read by immunoSEQ multiplex PCR, and TCRdb kept only the in-frame ones, dropping some. Of roughly 270,000 clones in the sample, 88% were seen once. The sample comprised peripheral blood. Every receptor here comes from a man aged 18 to 30 with active or convalescent COVID-19.

This sequence joins TRBV15 and TRBJ2-7, with D maybe TRBD2 (5 bases). The CDR3 length is 16 residues. Germline V gives CDR1 LNHNV, CDR2 YYDKDF (reference sequence). V lost 0 bases to trimming and J lost 0 bases, with 12 bases between them. The CDR3 DNA reads TGTGCCACCAGCAGAGAAACCCTGGGGAGCTCCTACGAGCAGTACTTC. It codes for CATSRETLGSSYEQYF. The complete variable domain, with remaining parts taken from reference TRBV15 and TRBJ2-7, reads DAMVIQNPRYQVTQFGKPVTLSCSQTLNHNVMYWYQQKSSQAPKLLFHYYDKDFNNEADTPDNFQSRRPNTSFCFLDIRSPGLGDTAMYLCATSRETLGSSYEQYFGPGTRLTVT.

The chain has TRBV5-4 and TRBJ2-1; TRBD2 might be the D (5 bases). With 5 bases removed from V and 0 bases from J, the gap between germline ends came to 12 bases. The CDR3 length is 15 residues. Germline V gene lookup returns CDR1 SGHNT and CDR2 YYREEE (reference sequence). The DNA of the CDR3 is TGTGCCAGCAGAGCTAGCCCCACCTCCTACAATGAGCAGTTCTTC. Amino acids: CASRASPTSYNEQFF.

This clone was detected only once. CDR3 residues: CASSTGLLTDTQYF. Written as DNA, the CDR3 is TGTGCCAGCAGTACGGGACTCCTCACAGATACGCAGTATTTT. The chain couples TRBV6-2 or TRBV6-3 to TRBJ2-3; the D gene is possibly TRBD2 (6 bases). V was trimmed by 5 bases and J by 2 bases, leaving 11 bases between them. Germline V gene sequence: CDR1 MNHEY, CDR2 SVGEGT. The CDR3 totals 14 residues.

This clone was recorded many times. This chain connects TRBV6-4 to TRBJ2-1; tentative D call: TRBD1 (7 bases). With 3 bases removed from V and 6 bases from J, the gap between germline ends came to 15 bases. The CDR3 loop spans 15 amino acids. Per the germline V gene, CDR1 is MRHNA and CDR2 is SNTAGT. CDR3 region: CASSDRRGDSNEQFF. CDR3 bases: TGTGCCAGCAGTGATCGCAGGGGGGATAGCAATGAGCAGTTCTTC.

Concerning this clone: An end of the junction does not agree with germline; a read error may underlie this. This chain joins TRBV5-6 and TRBJ2-7, with 9 bases identical to TRBD1. Germline V gives CDR1 SGHDT, CDR2 YYEEEE. The CDR3 covers 12 residues. CDR3: CASSLGDRAFFF. CDR3 in DNA: TGTGCCAGCAGCTTGGGGGACAGGGCTTTTTTCTTC.

V gene TRBV5-1 combines with J gene TRBJ1-4, with 8 bases lining up with TRBD1. Germline lookup yields CDR1 SGHRS and CDR2 YFSETQ. This CDR3 comprises 14 residues. Trimming at V came to 6 bases and at J to 7 bases, leaving 8 bases not matched to a gene. This chain's CDR3 is CASNPRGQGEKLFF. CDR3 DNA: TGCGCCAGCAACCCCAGGGGGCAGGGTGAAAAACTGTTTTTT.

The chain joins TRBV6-5 to TRBJ2-2; 8 bases match TRBD1. The J segment lost 4 bases and the V segment lost 4 bases, leaving 8 bases of the junction unmatched. The CDR3 loop spans 16 amino acids. Germline V lookup: CDR1 MNHEY, CDR2 SVGAGI. This chain's CDR3 is CASSLPGGAGTGELFF. The CDR3 coding sequence is TGTGCCAGCAGTTTACCAGGGGGCGCTGGCACCGGGGAGCTGTTTTTT.

Details on this clone: Germline and junction disagree at one end, which may indicate a read error. V usage is TRBV15 and J usage is TRBJ2-3; D gene ambiguous. Germline loops: CDR1 LNHNV, CDR2 YYDKDF (reference sequence). The CDR3 totals 12 residues. CDR3 coding DNA: TGTACCACCAGCACTAGCACAGATACGCAGTATTTT. Translation gives CTTSTSTDTQYF.

The chain recombines TRBV7-2 with TRBJ2-5; D unresolved. CDR1 is SGHTA, CDR2 FQGNSA, per germline. V was clipped by 1 base and J by 5 bases, with 14 bases between them. This CDR3 has 15 residues. The CDR3: CASSLGSTWVETQYF. DNA for the CDR3: TGTGCCAGCAGCTTAGGGAGCACGTGGGTGGAGACCCAGTACTTC.

V gene TRBV5-1 combines with J gene TRBJ2-1; 10 nucleotides line up with TRBD1. CDR3 size: 15 residues. The germline CDR1 and CDR2 sequences are SGHRS and YFSETQ. V dropped 2 bases and J dropped 6; count of bases not matched to a gene: 5. The CDR3 DNA follows: TGCGCCAGCAGCTTAACCGGGACAGGGGCCAATGAGCAGTTCTTC. It codes for CASSLTGTGANEQFF.

The chain carries TRBV19 and TRBJ1-1; the D gene is possibly TRBD1 (5 bases). Germline values: CDR1 LNHDA, CDR2 SQIVND (reference sequence). The CDR3 extends over 11 amino acids. V lost 3 bases to trimming and J lost 7 bases, with 6 bases between them. The CDR3 nucleotides read TGTGCCAGTAGTATCGGGGGTGAAGCTTTCTTT. Protein product: CASSIGGEAFF.

The chain has TRBV15 and TRBJ1-4; D is possibly TRBD1 (5 bases). The CDR3 consists of 13 residues. CDR1 and CDR2 from the germline V gene are LNHNV and YYDKDF (reference sequence). The V gene lost 1 base and the J gene lost 12 bases, with 12 bases spanning the gap. Here the CDR3 DNA reads TGTGCCACCAGCAGAGGTTCCAGGGTGGAACTGTTTTTT. Translating gives CATSRGSRVELFF. Together with reference TRBV15 and TRBJ1-4, the CDR3 gives the full variable domain: DAMVIQNPRYQVTQFGKPVTLSCSQTLNHNVMYWYQQKSSQAPKLLFHYYDKDFNNEADTPDNFQSRRPNTSFCFLDIRSPGLGDTAMYLCATSRGSRVELFFGSGTQLSVL.

The chain joins TRBV5-8 to TRBJ1-2; 7 bases are shared with TRBD1. CDR1 SGHTS and CDR2 YDEGEE come from the germline V gene. Germline trimming cut 3 bases from V and 4 bases from J; bases unmatched to any gene: 9. The CDR3 contains 15 residues. The CDR3 region has the DNA TGTGCCAGCAGCTGGGCCCGACAGGGCGTCTATGGCTACACCTTC. Translated, it gives CASSWARQGVYGYTF.

The CDR3 loop is CSVDLAGGDGELFF. Written as DNA, the CDR3 is TGCAGCGTTGACTTAGCGGGGGGCGACGGGGAGCTGTTTTTT. The genes are TRBV29-1 and TRBJ2-2; 10 nucleotides agree with TRBD2. The CDR3 length is 14 residues. V lost 3 bases to trimming and J lost 7 bases; unmatched junction nucleotides: 5. Germline loops: CDR1 SQVTM, CDR2 ANQGSEA.

The genes are TRBV9 and TRBJ1-2, with no clear D. Trimming left V 0 bases short and J 8 bases short, with 11 bases between. This CDR3 contains 13 residues. The germline gives CDR1 SGDLS, CDR2 YYNGEE. The CDR3 coding sequence is TGTGCCAGCAGCGTAGCGGGGTCGCGAGGCTACACCTTC. Translated, it gives CASSVAGSRGYTF. Looking up the rest from reference TRBV9 and TRBJ1-2 gives the full variable domain: DSGVTQTPKHLITATGQRVTLRCSPRSGDLSVYWYQQSLDQGLQFLIQYYNGEERAKGNILERFSAQQFPDLHSELNLSSLELGDSALYFCASSVAGSRGYTFGSGTRLTVV.

The CDR3 sequence: CASSEGRGLDTEAFF. The CDR3 nucleotides read TGTGCCAGCAGTGAAGGCAGGGGCTTGGACACTGAAGCTTTCTTT. V and J are TRBV6-1 and TRBJ1-1, with a weak D call TRBD1 (6 bases). The CDR3 loop spans 15 amino acids. Germline assignment: CDR1 MNHNS and CDR2 SASEGT. Trimming took 1 base from V and 3 from J, leaving 12 bases between them.

The CDR3 here is CASSEPGQGLANYGYTF. DNA of the CDR3: TGTGCCAGCAGTGAACCGGGACAGGGGTTAGCTAACTATGGCTACACCTTC. J is TRBJ1-2 and V is TRBV6-1; TRBD1 aligns across 10 bases. J was trimmed by 0 bases and V by 2 bases; bases with no gene match: 6. The germline V gene has CDR1 MNHNS and CDR2 SASEGT. The CDR3 contains 17 residues.

The rearrangement uses TRBV6-2 or TRBV6-3 and TRBJ1-1; D perhaps matches TRBD1 (6 bases). Germline assignment: CDR1 MNHEY and CDR2 SVGEGT. The CDR3 loop spans 15 amino acids. V was cut by 6 bases and J by 10 bases, with 24 bases left in between. Written as DNA, the CDR3 is TGTGCCAGCAGCCCCGGGGGGGCGCCGCTAACGGCAGCTTTCTTT. Translated: CASSPGGAPLTAAFF.

The V call is TRBV7-9, the J call TRBJ2-7; 7 bases match TRBD1. Germline V gives CDR1 SEHNR, CDR2 FQNEAQ (reference sequence). The CDR3 consists of 13 residues. Unmatched junction bases numbered 6, after V lost 8 bases and J lost 2 bases. Here the CDR3 DNA reads TGTGCCAGCGCGACAGGGTCCGCCTACGAGCAGTACTTC. It yields the protein CASATGSAYEQYF.